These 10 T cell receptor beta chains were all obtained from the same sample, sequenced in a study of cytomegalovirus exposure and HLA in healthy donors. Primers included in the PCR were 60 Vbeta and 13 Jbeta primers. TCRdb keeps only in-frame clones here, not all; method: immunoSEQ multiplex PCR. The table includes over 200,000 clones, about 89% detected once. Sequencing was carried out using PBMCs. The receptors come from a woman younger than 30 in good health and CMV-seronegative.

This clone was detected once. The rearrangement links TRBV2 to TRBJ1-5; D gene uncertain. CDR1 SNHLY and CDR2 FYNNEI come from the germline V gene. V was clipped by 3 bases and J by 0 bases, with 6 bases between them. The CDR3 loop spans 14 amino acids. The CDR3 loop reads CASSEGSSNQPQHF. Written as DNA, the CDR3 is TGTGCCAGCAGTGAGGGGAGTAGCAATCAGCCCCAGCATTTT.

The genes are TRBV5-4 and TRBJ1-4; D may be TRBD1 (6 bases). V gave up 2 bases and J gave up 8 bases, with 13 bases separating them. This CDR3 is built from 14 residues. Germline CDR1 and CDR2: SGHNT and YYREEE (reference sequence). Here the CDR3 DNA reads TGTGCCAGCAGCTTCCCAGGGGCTGGGGAAAAACTGTTTTTT. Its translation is CASSFPGAGEKLFF.

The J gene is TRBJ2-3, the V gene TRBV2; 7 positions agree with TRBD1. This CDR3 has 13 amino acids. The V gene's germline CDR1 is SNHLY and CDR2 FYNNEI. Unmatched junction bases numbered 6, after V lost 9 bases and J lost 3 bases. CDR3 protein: CASEQGRTDTQYF. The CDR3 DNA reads TGTGCCAGTGAACAGGGGCGGACAGATACGCAGTATTTT.

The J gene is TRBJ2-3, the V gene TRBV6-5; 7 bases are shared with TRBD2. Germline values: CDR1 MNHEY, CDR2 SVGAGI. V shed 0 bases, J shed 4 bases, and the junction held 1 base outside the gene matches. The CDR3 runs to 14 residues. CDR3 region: CASSYSRESDTQYF. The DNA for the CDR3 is TGTGCCAGCAGTTACTCGCGGGAGTCAGATACGCAGTATTTT.

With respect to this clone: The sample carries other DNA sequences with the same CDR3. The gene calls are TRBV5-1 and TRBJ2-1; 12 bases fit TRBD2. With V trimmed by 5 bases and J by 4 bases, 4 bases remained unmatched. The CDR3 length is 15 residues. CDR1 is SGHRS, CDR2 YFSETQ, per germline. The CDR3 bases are TGCGCCAGCAGTCTAGCGGGGGGGGGTTACAATGAGCAGTTCTTC. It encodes CASSLAGGGYNEQFF.

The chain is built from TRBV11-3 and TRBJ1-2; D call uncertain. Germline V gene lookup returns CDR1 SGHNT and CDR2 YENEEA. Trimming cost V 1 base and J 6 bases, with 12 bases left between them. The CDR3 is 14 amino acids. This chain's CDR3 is CASSLGILRDGYTF. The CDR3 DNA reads TGTGCCAGCAGCTTAGGAATCCTGCGGGATGGCTACACCTTC.

In DNA form, the CDR3 reads TGTGCCAGCAGTTACACAGCTAACTATGGCTACACCTTC. This gives the protein CASSYTANYGYTF. The chain recombines TRBV6-5 with TRBJ1-2; D remains unclear. The CDR3 has 13 amino acids. The V end was cut by 2 bases, the J end by 0 bases, with 4 bases between. Germline V gene sequence: CDR1 MNHEY, CDR2 SVGAGI.

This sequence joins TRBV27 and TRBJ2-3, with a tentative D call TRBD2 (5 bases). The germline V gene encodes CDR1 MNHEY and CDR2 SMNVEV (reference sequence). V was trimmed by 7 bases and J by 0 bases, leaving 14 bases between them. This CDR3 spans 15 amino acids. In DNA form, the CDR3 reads TGTGCCAGCACCGTCGGCCCGGGGAGCACAGATACGCAGTATTTT. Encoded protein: CASTVGPGSTDTQYF.

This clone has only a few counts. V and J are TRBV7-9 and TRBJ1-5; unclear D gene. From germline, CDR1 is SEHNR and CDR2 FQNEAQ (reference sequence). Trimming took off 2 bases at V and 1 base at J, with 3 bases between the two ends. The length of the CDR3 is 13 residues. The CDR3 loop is CASSLQSNQPQHF. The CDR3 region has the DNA TGTGCCAGCAGCTTACAGAGCAATCAGCCCCAGCATTTT.

As DNA, the CDR3 is TGTGCCAGCAGCGTAGGGGACAGGGGAATGAACACTGAAGCTTTCTTT. Amino acids: CASSVGDRGMNTEAFF. The chain couples TRBV9 to TRBJ1-1; 10 bases align to TRBD1. The V gene end was trimmed by 0 bases and the J gene end by 0 bases; junction bases not matched to a gene: 2. The CDR3 sequence is 16 residues long. Germline V gene sequence: CDR1 SGDLS, CDR2 YYNGEE.